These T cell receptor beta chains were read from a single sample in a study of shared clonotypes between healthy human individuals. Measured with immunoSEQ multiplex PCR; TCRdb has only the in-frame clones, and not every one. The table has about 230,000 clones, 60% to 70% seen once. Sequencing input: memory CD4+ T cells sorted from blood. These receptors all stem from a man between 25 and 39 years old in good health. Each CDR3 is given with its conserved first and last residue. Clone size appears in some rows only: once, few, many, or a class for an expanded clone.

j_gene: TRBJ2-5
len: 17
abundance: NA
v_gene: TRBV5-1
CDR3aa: CASTSTGRTGSSETQYF

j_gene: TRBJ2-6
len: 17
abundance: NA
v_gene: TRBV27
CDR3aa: CASSTPVGLSGANVLTF

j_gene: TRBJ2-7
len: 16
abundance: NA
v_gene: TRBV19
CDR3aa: CASSHIAGGISFEQYF

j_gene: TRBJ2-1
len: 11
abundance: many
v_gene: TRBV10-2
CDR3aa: CASSVMNEQFF

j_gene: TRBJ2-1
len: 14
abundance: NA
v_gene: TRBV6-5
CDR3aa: CASSSRSLYNEQFF

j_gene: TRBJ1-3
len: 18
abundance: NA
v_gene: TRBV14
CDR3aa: CASSQDSRVQRSGNTIYF

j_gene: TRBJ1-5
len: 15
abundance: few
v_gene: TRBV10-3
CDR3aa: CAIRADSASNQPQHF

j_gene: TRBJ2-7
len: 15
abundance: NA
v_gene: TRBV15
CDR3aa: CATSRAGTGAYEQYF

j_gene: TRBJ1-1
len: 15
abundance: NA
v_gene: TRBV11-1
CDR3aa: CASSLRFRSESEAFF

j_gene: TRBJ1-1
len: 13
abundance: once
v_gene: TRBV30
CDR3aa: CACKTGANTEAFF

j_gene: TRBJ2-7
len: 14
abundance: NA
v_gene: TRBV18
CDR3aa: CASSQTSAAHEQYF

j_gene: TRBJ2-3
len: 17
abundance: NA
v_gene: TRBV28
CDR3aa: CASSSSAGTPSTDTQYF

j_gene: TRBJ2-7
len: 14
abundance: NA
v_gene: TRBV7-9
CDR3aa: CASSAQQGVWEQYF

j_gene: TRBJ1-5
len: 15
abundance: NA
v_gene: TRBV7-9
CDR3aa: CASSPSGNSNQPQHF

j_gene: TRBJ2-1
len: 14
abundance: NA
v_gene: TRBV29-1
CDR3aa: CSVDGPSGSNEQFF

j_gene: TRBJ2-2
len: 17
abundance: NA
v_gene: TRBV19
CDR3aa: CASSTNPTGTNTGELFF

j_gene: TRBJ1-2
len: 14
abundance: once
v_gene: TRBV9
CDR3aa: CASSVGSLDYGYTF

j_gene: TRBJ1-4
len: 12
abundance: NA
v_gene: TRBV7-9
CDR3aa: CASSLFQRKLFF

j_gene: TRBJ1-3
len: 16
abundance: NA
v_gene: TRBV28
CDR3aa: CASSPEIGGSGNTIYF

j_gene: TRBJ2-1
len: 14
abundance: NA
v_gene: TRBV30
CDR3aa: CAWSSKRGYNEQFF

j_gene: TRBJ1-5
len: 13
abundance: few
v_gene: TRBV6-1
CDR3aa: CASNRESNQPQHF

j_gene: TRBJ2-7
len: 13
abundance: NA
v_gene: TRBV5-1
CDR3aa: CASGTTGPYEQYF

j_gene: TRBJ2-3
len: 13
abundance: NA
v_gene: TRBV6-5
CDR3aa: CASTPGELDTQYF

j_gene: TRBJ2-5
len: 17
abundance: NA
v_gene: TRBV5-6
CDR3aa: CASSPPERPRFGETQYF

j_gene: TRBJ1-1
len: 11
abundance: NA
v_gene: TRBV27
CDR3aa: CASKRNTEAFF

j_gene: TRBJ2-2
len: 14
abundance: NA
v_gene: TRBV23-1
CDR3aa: CASTNEGLTGELFF

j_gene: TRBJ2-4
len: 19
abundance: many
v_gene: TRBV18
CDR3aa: CASSRPGTGGLLAKNIQYF

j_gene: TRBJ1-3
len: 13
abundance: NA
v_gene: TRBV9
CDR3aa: CASSSQGANTIYF

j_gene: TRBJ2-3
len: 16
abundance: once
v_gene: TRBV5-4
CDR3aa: CASSSPDRVGPDTQYF